These 25 T cell receptor beta chains came from one sample sequenced in a study of T cell responses to AZD1222 COVID-19 vaccine. The table came from immunoSEQ multiplex PCR; TCRdb's copy has only in-frame clones and leaves some out. The sample has 150,000 or so clones, more than 80% seen once. Sequences were derived from peripheral blood, sampled 28 days after the second dose of the MenACWY control vaccine. These receptor sequences come from an adult who received the MenACWY meningococcal vaccine as a control.

This clone was observed a single time. J is TRBJ2-7 and V is TRBV7-2; perhaps D is TRBD1 or TRBD2 (5 bases each). This CDR3 is 15 amino acids long. Trimming shortened V by 0 bases and J by 3 bases, and 12 bases separated the two germline ends. Germline V gene data show CDR1 as SGHTA and CDR2 as FQGNSA. In DNA, the CDR3 is TGTGCCAGCAGCTTAGCCTTGGGGGAGTTCTACGAGCAGTACTTC. This codes for CASSLALGEFYEQYF.

The chain uses TRBV10-2 and TRBJ2-1, with no clear D. The CDR3 length is 13 residues. The V gene lost 6 bases and the J gene lost 2 bases, with 8 bases spanning the gap. CDR1 and CDR2 (germline): WSHSY, SAAADI. CDR3 nucleotides: TGCGCCAGCAGGGACGGAACCTACAATGAGCAGTTCTTC. Translation: CASRDGTYNEQFF.

The V and J genes are TRBV30 and TRBJ1-2, with 9 bases fitting TRBD1. This CDR3 is 14 amino acids long. Germline CDR1 is GTSNPN and CDR2 is SVGIG (reference sequence). Unmatched junction bases numbered 10, after V lost 2 bases and J lost 9 bases. CDR3 in amino acids: CAWSYPGTGSRYTF. CDR3 nucleotide sequence: TGTGCCTGGAGTTACCCCGGGACAGGGAGCCGCTACACCTTC.

This chain uses TRBV5-4 with TRBJ2-7; D is possibly TRBD2 (5 bases). This CDR3 contains 14 residues. Germline CDR1 is SGHNT and CDR2 is YYREEE (reference sequence). V lost 4 bases and J lost 0, with 11 bases in between. The CDR3 protein is CASSPGGSSYEQYF. CDR3 DNA sequence: TGTGCCAGCAGCCCCGGTGGGAGCTCCTACGAGCAGTACTTC.

In DNA form, the CDR3 reads TGTGCCATCAGCTTCGGACAGCCGCCTTCCTACGAGCAGTACTTC. It specifies CAISFGQPPSYEQYF. The rearrangement links TRBV10-3 to TRBJ2-7, with D perhaps matching TRBD1 (6 bases). The CDR3 covers 15 residues. Trimming removed 6 bases from V and 1 base from J, with 16 bases in between. CDR1 ENHRY and CDR2 SYGVKD come from the germline V gene.

The chain links TRBV6-2 or TRBV6-3 to TRBJ2-7; no clear D. This CDR3 has 14 residues. Germline V gene sequence: CDR1 MNHEY, CDR2 SVGEGT. The germline V and J ends were trimmed by 3 bases and 0 bases, with 9 bases remaining between them. CDR3: CASSYGRSSYEQYF. For the CDR3, the DNA is TGTGCCAGCAGTTATGGCCGGAGCTCCTACGAGCAGTACTTC.

V and J are TRBV12-3 or TRBV12-4 and TRBJ1-1; D gene ambiguous. The CDR3 length is 12 residues. Trimming removed 3 bases from V and 5 bases from J, with 7 bases in between. In nucleotides, the CDR3 is TGTGCCAGCAGTTTCCGAGTAACTGAAGCTTTCTTT. It specifies CASSFRVTEAFF.

This chain uses TRBV5-1 with TRBJ1-6; 8 nucleotides match TRBD1. J gave up 10 bases and V 1 base, and 10 bases lay outside the gene matches. Germline CDR1 is SGHRS and CDR2 is YFSETQ. CDR3 length: 16 amino acids. For the CDR3, the DNA is TGCGCCAGCAGCTTGTCTTTTCAGGGGGCGCGATCACCCCTCCACTTT. This translates into CASSLSFQGARSPLHF.

The V call is TRBV19, the J call TRBJ2-3; no reliable D call. The CDR3 has 13 residues. With 5 bases removed from V and 4 bases from J, the gap between germline ends came to 10 bases. Germline assignment: CDR1 LNHDA and CDR2 SQIVND (reference sequence). This CDR3 is CASSSAGSDTQYF. CDR3 DNA sequence: TGTGCCAGTAGTTCCGCCGGATCAGATACGCAGTATTTT.

J is TRBJ2-1 and V is TRBV6-2 or TRBV6-3; D remains ambiguous. Germline CDR1 and CDR2: MNHEY and SVGEGT. V gave up 5 bases and J gave up 7 bases, with 9 bases separating them. This CDR3 is 12 amino acids long. DNA of the CDR3: TGTGCCAGCAGTAACTGGGGAAATGAGCAGTTCTTC. Protein: CASSNWGNEQFF.

A few counts support this clone. The rearrangement joins TRBV18 to TRBJ2-7; TRBD1 matches 7 bases. Trimming cost V 5 bases and J 1 base; bases outside gene matches: 14. The germline gives CDR1 KGHSH, CDR2 LQKENI. CDR3 length equals 17 residues. The CDR3 coding sequence is TGTGCCAGCTCATCCGGGCACCGGACAGGCTCGTCCTACGAGCAGTACTTC. Amino acid sequence: CASSSGHRTGSSYEQYF.

This chain uses TRBV18 with TRBJ1-1, with a possible D match to TRBD1 (6 bases). Trimming took 0 bases from V and 6 from J, leaving 23 bases between them. Germline loops: CDR1 KGHSH, CDR2 LQKENI. The CDR3 totals 18 residues. CDR3 protein: CASSPPGHAPPSEAEAFF. CDR3 sequence (DNA): TGTGCCAGCTCACCACCGGGACATGCCCCGCCATCGGAGGCTGAAGCTTTCTTT.

V gene TRBV28 combines with J gene TRBJ1-5; D unclear. The CDR3 covers 14 residues. Germline V gene sequence: CDR1 MDHEN, CDR2 SYDVKM. V dropped 2 bases and J dropped 7 bases, with 12 bases sitting between them. The CDR3 sequence is CASSLEGPTQPQHF. The CDR3 DNA sequence: TGTGCCAGCAGTTTAGAAGGACCGACCCAGCCCCAGCATTTT.

The chain couples TRBV24-1 to TRBJ2-7; 8 bases map to TRBD1. Losses at the gene ends were 2 bases for V and 6 bases for J; bases not matched to a gene: 2. The CDR3 loop spans 13 amino acids. CDR1 is KGHDR, CDR2 SFDVKD, per germline. CDR3 bases: TGTGCCACCAGTGATTCGGACAGGGCCGAGCAGTACTTC. Translated: CATSDSDRAEQYF.

This clone has just one count. The chain is built from TRBV18 and TRBJ2-3, with D unclear. This CDR3 is 14 amino acids long. Germline V gives CDR1 KGHSH, CDR2 LQKENI. V lost 3 bases to trimming and J lost 3 bases, with 10 bases between them. In nucleotides, the CDR3 is TGTGCCAGCTCACCGGGAATAGGAACAGATACGCAGTATTTT. Translation gives CASSPGIGTDTQYF. Using reference TRBV18 and TRBJ2-3 for the parts outside the CDR3, the full variable domain is NAGVMQNPRHLVRRRGQEARLRCSPMKGHSHVYWYRQLPEEGLKFMVYLQKENIIDESGMPKERFSAEFPKEGPSILRIQQVVRGDSAAYFCASSPGIGTDTQYFGPGTRLTVL.

The chain links TRBV6-5 to TRBJ1-5; D call uncertain. This CDR3 comprises 15 residues. The V gene's germline CDR1 is MNHEY and CDR2 SVGAGI. Trimming left V 8 bases short and J 5 bases short, with 19 bases between. CDR3 bases: TGTGCCAGCGGGCTGGATGGGAGGATAGATCAGCCCCAGCATTTT. The encoded protein is CASGLDGRIDQPQHF.

The genes are TRBV5-6 and TRBJ2-1; no clear D. This CDR3 spans 12 amino acids. The V gene lost 3 bases and the J gene lost 7 bases, with 8 bases spanning the gap. CDR1 SGHDT and CDR2 YYEEEE come from the germline V gene. The chain's CDR3 is CASSWGQNEQFF. CDR3 sequence (DNA): TGTGCCAGCAGCTGGGGTCAAAATGAGCAGTTCTTC.

The J gene is TRBJ1-5, the V gene TRBV7-9; TRBD1 is a possible D gene (6 bases). Germline V gene lookup returns CDR1 SEHNR and CDR2 FQNEAQ (reference sequence). The CDR3 spans 13 residues. Deletions cut 5 bases from V and 4 bases from J, with 9 bases between. CDR3: CASSPQGNQPQHF. The CDR3 DNA reads TGTGCCAGCAGCCCGCAGGGGAATCAGCCCCAGCATTTT.

This sequence joins TRBV24-1 and TRBJ2-3; 10 nucleotides line up with TRBD2. The CDR3 spans 16 residues. Germline V gives CDR1 KGHDR, CDR2 SFDVKD. After removal of 6 bases from V and 2 bases from J, the junction contained 7 bases not matched to a gene. The DNA of the CDR3 is TGTGCCACCAGTATCGGCAGCGGGAGGGACACAGATACGCAGTATTTT. As protein: CATSIGSGRDTDTQYF.

The chain combines TRBV4-3 with TRBJ1-5; no definite D call. This CDR3 spans 13 amino acids. V shed 1 base and J shed 6 bases, with 7 bases lying between them. Germline lookup yields CDR1 LGHNA and CDR2 YSLEER. The CDR3 here is CASSQALGQPQHF. Here the CDR3 DNA reads TGCGCCAGCAGCCAAGCACTCGGTCAGCCCCAGCATTTT.

This clone has only one observation. The J gene is TRBJ1-5, the V gene TRBV5-4; D gene unclear. Per germline, CDR1 SGHNT and CDR2 YYREEE (reference sequence). The CDR3 consists of 13 residues. With 0 bases removed from V and 3 bases from J, the gap between germline ends came to 4 bases. The CDR3 nucleotides are TGTGCCAGCAGCTTGGACTACAATCAGCCCCAGCATTTT. Encoded protein: CASSLDYNQPQHF.

This clone was counted once. This chain joins TRBV7-2 and TRBJ2-7; D is uncertain. Trimming stripped 5 bases from V and 3 bases from J, with 17 bases between. Looked up from germline, CDR1 is SGHTA and CDR2 is FQGNSA. The CDR3 length is 15 residues. CDR3 DNA sequence: TGTGCCAGCAGCCCCCCCTTCGGGCAAAGCTACGAGCAGTACTTC. This translates into CASSPPFGQSYEQYF.

V gene TRBV7-3 combines with J gene TRBJ2-2; 13 bases are shared with TRBD2. V lost 4 bases to trimming and J lost 5 bases; unmatched junction nucleotides: 4. The CDR3 is made up of 16 amino acids. Germline assignment: CDR1 SGHTA and CDR2 FQGTGA. The CDR3, as DNA: TGTGCCAGCAGCTGGACTAGCGGGAGTTATACCGGGGAGCTGTTTTTT. Its protein is CASSWTSGSYTGELFF.

The rearrangement uses TRBV2 and TRBJ1-1; no firm D call. Trimming stripped 6 bases from V and 3 bases from J, with 14 bases between. CDR3 length: 14 amino acids. Germline V gene lookup returns CDR1 SNHLY and CDR2 FYNNEI. The CDR3 loop reads CASSALEGHTEAFF. The CDR3 DNA sequence: TGTGCCAGCAGCGCCCTCGAGGGTCACACTGAAGCTTTCTTT. Using reference TRBV2 and TRBJ1-1 for the parts outside the CDR3, the full variable domain is EPEVTQTPSHQVTQMGQEVILRCVPISNHLYFYWYRQILGQKVEFLVSFYNNEISEKSEIFDDQFSVERPDGSNFTLKIRSTKLEDSAMYFCASSALEGHTEAFFGQGTRLTVV.

The gene calls are TRBV20-1 and TRBJ2-5; maybe TRBD1 (5 bases). CDR1 is DFQATT and CDR2 is SNEGSKA in the germline V gene (reference sequence). Deletions cut 6 bases from V and 2 bases from J, with 7 bases between. The CDR3 loop spans 11 amino acids. CDR3: CSAQGQETQYF. The CDR3 nucleotides read TGCAGTGCCCAGGGTCAAGAGACCCAGTACTTC.